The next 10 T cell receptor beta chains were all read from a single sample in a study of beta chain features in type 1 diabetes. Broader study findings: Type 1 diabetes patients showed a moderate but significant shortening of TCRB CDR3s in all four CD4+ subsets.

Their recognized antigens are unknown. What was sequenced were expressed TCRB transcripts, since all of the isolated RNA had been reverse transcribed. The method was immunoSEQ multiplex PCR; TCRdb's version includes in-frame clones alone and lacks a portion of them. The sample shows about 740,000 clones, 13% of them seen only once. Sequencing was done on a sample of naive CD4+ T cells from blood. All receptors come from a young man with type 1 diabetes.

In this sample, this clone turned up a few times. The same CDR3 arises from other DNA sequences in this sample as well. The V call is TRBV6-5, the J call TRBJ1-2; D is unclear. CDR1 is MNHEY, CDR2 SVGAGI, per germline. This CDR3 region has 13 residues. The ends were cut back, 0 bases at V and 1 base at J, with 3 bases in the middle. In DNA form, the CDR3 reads TGTGCCAGCAGTTACTCGGGTAACTATGGCTACACCTTC. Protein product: CASSYSGNYGYTF.

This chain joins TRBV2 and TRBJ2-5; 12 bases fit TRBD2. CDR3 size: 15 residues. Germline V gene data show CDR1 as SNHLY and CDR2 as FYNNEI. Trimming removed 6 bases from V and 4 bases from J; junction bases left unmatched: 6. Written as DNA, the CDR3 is TGTGCCAGCAGCCCGACTAGCGGGGGACCAGAGACCCAGTACTTC. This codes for CASSPTSGGPETQYF.

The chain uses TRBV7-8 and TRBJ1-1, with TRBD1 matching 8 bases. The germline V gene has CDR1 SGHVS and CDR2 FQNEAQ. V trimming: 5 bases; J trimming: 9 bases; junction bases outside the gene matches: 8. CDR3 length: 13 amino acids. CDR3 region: CASSPIGQGKAFF. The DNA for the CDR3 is TGTGCCAGCAGCCCTATCGGACAGGGAAAAGCTTTCTTT.

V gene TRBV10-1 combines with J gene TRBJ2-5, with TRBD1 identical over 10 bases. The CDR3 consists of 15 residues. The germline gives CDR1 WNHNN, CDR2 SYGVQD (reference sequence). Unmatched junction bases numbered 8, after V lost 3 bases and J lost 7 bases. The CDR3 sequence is CASSESGQGDGTQYF. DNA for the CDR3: TGCGCCAGCAGTGAATCAGGACAGGGGGACGGGACCCAGTACTTC.

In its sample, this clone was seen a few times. The CDR3 DNA is TGTGCCAGCAGCTATTGGACAGGGAGTGGTTCACCCCTCCACTTT. As protein: CASSYWTGSGSPLHF. V usage is TRBV7-2 and J usage is TRBJ1-6; 8 bases fit TRBD1. The V and J ends lost 4 bases and 9 bases, in that order; junction bases with no gene match: 8. CDR1 is SGHTA and CDR2 is FQGNSA in the germline V gene. CDR3 length: 15 residues.

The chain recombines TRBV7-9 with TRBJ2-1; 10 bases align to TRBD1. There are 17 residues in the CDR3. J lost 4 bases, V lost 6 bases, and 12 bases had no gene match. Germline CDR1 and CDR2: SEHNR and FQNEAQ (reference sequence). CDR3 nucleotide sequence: TGTGCCAGCAGTCCTAGTCCGGGACAGGGGCCTTACAATGAGCAGTTCTTC. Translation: CASSPSPGQGPYNEQFF. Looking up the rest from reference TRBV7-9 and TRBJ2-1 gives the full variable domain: DTGVSQNPRHKITKRGQNVTFRCDPISEHNRLYWYRQTLGQGPEFLTYFQNEAQLEKSRLLSDRFSAERPKGSFSTLEIQRTEQGDSAMYLCASSPSPGQGPYNEQFFGPGTRLTVL.

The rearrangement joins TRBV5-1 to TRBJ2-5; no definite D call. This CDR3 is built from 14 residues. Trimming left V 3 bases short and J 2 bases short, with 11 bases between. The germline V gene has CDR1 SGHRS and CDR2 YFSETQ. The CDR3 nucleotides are TGCGCCAGCAGCTCCCCGACTGTACAAGAGACCCAGTACTTC. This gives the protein CASSSPTVQETQYF.

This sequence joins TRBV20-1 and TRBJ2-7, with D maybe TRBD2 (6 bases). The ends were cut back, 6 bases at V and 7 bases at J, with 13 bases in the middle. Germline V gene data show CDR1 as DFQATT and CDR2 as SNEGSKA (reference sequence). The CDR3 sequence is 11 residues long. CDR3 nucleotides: TGCAGTGCCGGGCCTAGCGCGGAGCAGTACTTC. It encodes CSAGPSAEQYF.

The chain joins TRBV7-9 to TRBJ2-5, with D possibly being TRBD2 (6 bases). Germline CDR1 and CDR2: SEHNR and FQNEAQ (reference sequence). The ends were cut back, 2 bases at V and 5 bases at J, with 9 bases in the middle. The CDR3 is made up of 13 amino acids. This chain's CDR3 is CASSLIGGETQYF. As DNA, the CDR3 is TGTGCCAGCAGCTTAATTGGGGGGGAGACCCAGTACTTC.

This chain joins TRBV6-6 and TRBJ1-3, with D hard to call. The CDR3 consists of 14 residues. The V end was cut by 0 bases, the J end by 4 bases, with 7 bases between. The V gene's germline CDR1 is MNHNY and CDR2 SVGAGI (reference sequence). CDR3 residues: CASSYSTLGNTIYF. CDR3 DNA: TGTGCCAGCAGTTACTCGACCCTGGGAAACACCATATATTTT.